This T cell receptor beta chain was documented in a study of T cell responses to AZD1222 COVID-19 vaccine. The V gene's germline CDR1 is MGHRA and CDR2 YSYEKL. The CDR3 extends over 18 amino acids. The V end was cut by 1 base, the J end by 1 base, with 16 bases between. Sequencing was performed with immunoSEQ multiplex PCR; in TCRdb, only in-frame clones are kept and a portion is missing. The repertoire has about 120,000 clones, around 87% of them found once; the top ten carry about 1.2%. Points from the study as a whole: Among those given AZD1222, only five or six were seropositive at baseline. Unmutated variant regions are reportedly targeted by nearly half of spike-specific TCRs.

About this clone itself: Its antigen is not known.

Sequences were derived from peripheral blood, sampled on day 0 of AZD1222 vaccination. The chain links TRBV4-1 to TRBJ1-4; TRBD1 might be the D (6 bases). The origin of this receptor is an adult in good health. For the CDR3, the DNA is TGCGCCAGCAGCCAAGGAACAGGGCCCAGGGGAACTAATGAAAAACTGTTTTTT. Protein sequence: CASSQGTGPRGTNEKLFF.